This T cell receptor (beta chain) was found in a study of cytomegalovirus exposure and HLA in healthy donors. Whole-study findings and limits: The presence/absence work took it that sequencing depth was about the same across donors. Sequences of the TCR beta chain were said to predict the HLA-A and HLA-B alleles of most subjects accurately.

PCR used 60 Vbeta primers and 13 Jbeta primers. Profiled with immunoSEQ multiplex PCR; TCRdb holds only in-frame clones, not every one. The sample carries 150,000 to 200,000 clones, roughly four fifths recorded once. V lost 3 bases to trimming and J lost 4 bases; unmatched junction nucleotides: 13. The germline V gene has CDR1 GTSNPN and CDR2 SVGIG (reference sequence). The CDR3 sequence is 16 residues long. With regard to this clone: Its specificity is not known.

V usage is TRBV30 and J usage is TRBJ1-2; 8 bases map to TRBD1. The clonotype originates from a woman younger than 45 in good health and CMV-seropositive. The specimen was PBMCs. The CDR3 sequence is CAWRLGLAGGLYGYTF. The CDR3 region has the DNA TGTGCCTGGAGATTAGGGTTAGCAGGGGGCCTCTATGGCTACACCTTC.